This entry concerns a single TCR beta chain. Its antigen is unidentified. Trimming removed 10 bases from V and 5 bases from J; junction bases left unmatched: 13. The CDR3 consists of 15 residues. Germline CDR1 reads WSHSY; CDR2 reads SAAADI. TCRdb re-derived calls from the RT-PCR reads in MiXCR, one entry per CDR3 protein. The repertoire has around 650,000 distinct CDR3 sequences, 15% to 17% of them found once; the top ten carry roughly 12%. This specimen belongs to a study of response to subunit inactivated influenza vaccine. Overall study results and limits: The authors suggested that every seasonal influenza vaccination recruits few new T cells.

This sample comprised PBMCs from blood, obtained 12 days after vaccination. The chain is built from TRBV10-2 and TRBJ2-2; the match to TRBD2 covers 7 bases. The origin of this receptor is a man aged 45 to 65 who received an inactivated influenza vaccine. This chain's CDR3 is CATRRGRAATGELFF. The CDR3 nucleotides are TGCGCCACCAGACGGGGGAGGGCTGCGACCGGGGAGCTGTTTTTT.